What follows is one T cell receptor beta chain and its context. Its specificity is not known. This specimen comes from a study of T cells in localized non-small cell lung cancer. Study-level results: Appearing in adjacent lung were a median approximately 50 of the top 100 tumor clones. Maximal T cell clonality occurred in uninvolved adjacent lung, with tumor ranking below it. Longer overall survival was linked to higher blood T cell density. Owing to sequencing of a solitary tumor region, heterogeneity cannot be discounted.

Libraries were prepared by immunoSEQ multiplex PCR; TCRdb keeps only in-frame clonotypes and omits some of them. The sample includes tens of thousands of clones, roughly 84% of them seen just once. Germline V CDR1 and CDR2: LNHDA, SQIVND (reference sequence). Trimming removed 3 bases at V and 0 bases at J, with 9 bases between. This CDR3 region has 15 residues. The source is a man aged 35 to 69 with stage II lung adenocarcinoma. Specimen: PBMCs, collected before any cancer treatment. The V call is TRBV19, the J call TRBJ1-5; D gene ambiguous. The chain's CDR3 is CASSIQAYSNQPQHF. CDR3 sequence (DNA): TGTGCCAGTAGTATCCAGGCCTATAGCAATCAGCCCCAGCATTTT.